A selection of T cell receptor beta chains follows, all from one sample in a study of blood T cell repertoires in COVID-19. Sequencing used immunoSEQ multiplex PCR; TCRdb keeps in-frame clones, though not all of them. In the table there are a few hundred thousand clones, 88% of which are singletons. Material for sequencing was peripheral blood. The receptors shown here come from a man aged 55 to 70 who had recovered from COVID-19. CDR3s include the opening cysteine and the closing phenylalanine or tryptophan. A D gene is named only where the DNA matches it firmly. Only part of the rows carry a size: once, few, many, or a class if the clone is expanded.

V gene	J gene	D gene	clone size	CDR3 DNA	CDR3 protein
TRBV24-1	TRBJ2-5	NA	once	TGTGCCACCAGTGCGTTAGGGGGGACCCAGTACTTC	CATSALGGTQYF
TRBV5-4	TRBJ2-7	NA	NA	TGTGCCAGCAGCCCTACTGGAGGTAGCGTGGCCTACGAGCAGTACTTC	CASSPTGGSVAYEQYF
TRBV7-3	TRBJ2-1	TRBD1	NA	TGTGCCAGCAGCTTAGTAGCAGGGGGTCACAATGAGCAGTTCTTC	CASSLVAGGHNEQFF
TRBV18	TRBJ1-2	NA	few	TGTGCCAGCTCACCGATGGTCCTAGTTACCATGAATGGCTACACCTTC	CASSPMVLVTMNGYTF
TRBV25-1	TRBJ2-7	NA	few	TGTGCCAGCAGTGGGAGGGGAGCCTACGAGCAGTACTTC	CASSGRGAYEQYF
TRBV2	TRBJ1-4	NA	NA	TGTGCCAGCAGCTCAGGGGAGGGCACTAATGAAAAACTGTTTTTT	CASSSGEGTNEKLFF
TRBV5-6	TRBJ1-2	NA	NA	TGTGCCAGCAGCTTGACAGGGATCTATGGCTACACCTTC	CASSLTGIYGYTF
TRBV6-1	TRBJ2-5	TRBD2	NA	TGTGCCAGCAGTGAGATAGCGGGGGGGCCCCTGGAGACCCAGTACTTC	CASSEIAGGPLETQYF
TRBV2	TRBJ1-6	TRBD1	NA	TGTGCCAGGGGGTGGACAGGGGAGAATTCACCCCTCCACTTT	CARGWTGENSPLHF
TRBV27	TRBJ2-3	NA	NA	TGTGCCAGCAGTTTATTTGGGGCCCCGAGCACAGATACGCAGTATTTT	CASSLFGAPSTDTQYF
TRBV10-1	TRBJ2-7	TRBD1	NA	TGCGCCAGCAGAGATTACCCAACGGACAGGGATGGGGCATTCTACGAGCAGTACTTC	CASRDYPTDRDGAFYEQYF
TRBV5-1	TRBJ2-7	NA	once	TGCGCCAGCAGCCGACCACCATCGACAGGCTCCTACGAGCAGTACTTC	CASSRPPSTGSYEQYF
TRBV5-1	TRBJ1-3	TRBD1	NA	TGCGCCAGCAGCTCGCCGGGACAGGGGACTCGAAACACCATATATTTT	CASSSPGQGTRNTIYF
TRBV7-2	TRBJ2-7	TRBD1	NA	TGTGCCAGCAGAACAACAGGGGGCGCAAGCCACGAGCAGTACTTC	CASRTTGGASHEQYF
TRBV6-1	TRBJ1-2	NA	few	TGTGCCAGCAGTGAAAGAGGAGCGGGCGACTATGGCTACACCTTC	CASSERGAGDYGYTF
TRBV5-1	TRBJ2-1	NA	NA	TGCGCCAGCAGCTTACAGTACAATGAGCAGTTCTTC	CASSLQYNEQFF
TRBV7-2	TRBJ2-5	NA	NA	TGTGCCAGCAGCTTTGGGGGGAAAGAGACCCAGTACTTC	CASSFGGKETQYF
TRBV7-2	TRBJ2-2	NA	NA	TGTGCCAGCAGCTTAGCACCAGTGGTCACCGGGGAGCTGTTTTTT	CASSLAPVVTGELFF